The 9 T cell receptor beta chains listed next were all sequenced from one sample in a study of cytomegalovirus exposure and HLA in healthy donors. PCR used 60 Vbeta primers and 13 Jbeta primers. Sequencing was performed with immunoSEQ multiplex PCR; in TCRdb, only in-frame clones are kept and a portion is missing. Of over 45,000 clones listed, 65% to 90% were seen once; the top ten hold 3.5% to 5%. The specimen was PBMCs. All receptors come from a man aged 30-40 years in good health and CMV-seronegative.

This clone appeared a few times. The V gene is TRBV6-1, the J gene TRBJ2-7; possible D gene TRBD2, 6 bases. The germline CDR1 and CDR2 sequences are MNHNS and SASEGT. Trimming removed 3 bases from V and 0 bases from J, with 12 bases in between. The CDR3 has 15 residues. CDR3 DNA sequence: TGTGCCAGCAGTGACAGACCGGGGGTCTCCTACGAGCAGTACTTC. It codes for CASSDRPGVSYEQYF.

For the CDR3, the DNA is TGCGCCAGCAGCGCAAACCCAGGGGGTAAAACTGAAGCTTTCTTT. It yields the protein CASSANPGGKTEAFF. The chain links TRBV5-1 to TRBJ1-1; 7 positions match TRBD1. The V gene's germline CDR1 is SGHRS and CDR2 YFSETQ. The CDR3 extends over 15 amino acids. The junction had 11 bases not matched to a gene; V was cut back by 4 bases and J by 5 bases.

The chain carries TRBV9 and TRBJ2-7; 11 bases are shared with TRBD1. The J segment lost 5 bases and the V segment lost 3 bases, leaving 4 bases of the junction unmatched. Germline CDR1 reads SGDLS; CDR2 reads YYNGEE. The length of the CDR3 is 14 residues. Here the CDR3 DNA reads TGTGCCAGCAGCGGGGGACAGGGGGTCGACGAGCAGTACTTC. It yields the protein CASSGGQGVDEQYF. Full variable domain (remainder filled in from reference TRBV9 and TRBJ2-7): DSGVTQTPKHLITATGQRVTLRCSPRSGDLSVYWYQQSLDQGLQFLIQYYNGEERAKGNILERFSAQQFPDLHSELNLSSLELGDSALYFCASSGGQGVDEQYFGPGTRLTVT.

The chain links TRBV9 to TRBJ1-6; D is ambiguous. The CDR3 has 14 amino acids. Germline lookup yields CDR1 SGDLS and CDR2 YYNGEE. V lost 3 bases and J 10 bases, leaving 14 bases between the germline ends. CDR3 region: CASSAGVGWSPLHF. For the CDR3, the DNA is TGTGCCAGCAGCGCGGGAGTCGGGTGGTCACCCCTCCACTTT.

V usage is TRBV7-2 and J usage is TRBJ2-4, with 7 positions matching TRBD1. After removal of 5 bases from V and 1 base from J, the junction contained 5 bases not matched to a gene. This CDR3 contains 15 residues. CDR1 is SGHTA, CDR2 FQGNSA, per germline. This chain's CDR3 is CASSQQGPAKNIQYF. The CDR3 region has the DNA TGTGCCAGCAGCCAACAGGGGCCTGCCAAAAACATTCAGTACTTC.

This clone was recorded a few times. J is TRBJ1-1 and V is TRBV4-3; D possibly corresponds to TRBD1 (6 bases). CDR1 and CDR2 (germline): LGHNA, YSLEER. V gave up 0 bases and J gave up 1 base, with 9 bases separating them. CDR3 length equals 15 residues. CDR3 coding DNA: TGCGCCAGCAGCCAAGACGGACAGCCGAACACTGAAGCTTTCTTT. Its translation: CASSQDGQPNTEAFF.

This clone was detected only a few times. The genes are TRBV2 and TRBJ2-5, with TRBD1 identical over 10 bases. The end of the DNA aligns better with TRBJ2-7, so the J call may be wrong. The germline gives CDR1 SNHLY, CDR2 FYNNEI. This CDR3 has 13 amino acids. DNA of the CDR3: TGTGCCACGGGGACAGGGGACGACTACGAGCAGTACTTC. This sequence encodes CATGTGDDYEQYF.

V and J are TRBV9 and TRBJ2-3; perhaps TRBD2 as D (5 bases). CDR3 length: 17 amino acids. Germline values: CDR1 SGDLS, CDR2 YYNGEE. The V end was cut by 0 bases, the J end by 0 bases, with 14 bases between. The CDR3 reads CASSVGVRRTSTDTQYF. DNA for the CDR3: TGTGCCAGCAGCGTAGGGGTCCGACGGACTAGCACAGATACGCAGTATTTT.

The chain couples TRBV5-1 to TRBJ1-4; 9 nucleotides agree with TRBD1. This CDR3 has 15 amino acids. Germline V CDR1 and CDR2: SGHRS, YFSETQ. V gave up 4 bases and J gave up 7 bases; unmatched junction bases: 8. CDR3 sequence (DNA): TGCGCCAGCAGCCGACGGACAGGGGAAGGTGAAAAACTGTTTTTT. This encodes CASSRRTGEGEKLFF.